This TCR beta chain was retrieved from a study of blood T cell repertoires in COVID-19. Study in general: Material from acute and convalescent COVID-19 was sourced from the United States, Italy and Spain. Sources were T cells, B-cell-depleted T cells, or PBMCs; the material itself was cDNA or gDNA.

Germline V gene sequence: CDR1 SGDLS, CDR2 YYNGEE. Losses at the gene ends were 4 bases for V and 6 bases for J; bases not matched to a gene: 10. The CDR3 sequence is 15 residues long. Per the authors' pipeline: Amplification of reference gene primers provided the estimated nucleated cell counts. Measured with immunoSEQ multiplex PCR; TCRdb has only the in-frame clones, and not every one. V, J and clone size reflect that table, while D and trimming were determined from the DNA. The sample holds a few hundred thousand clones; around four fifths are singletons and the top ten take under 5.5%. The specimen sequenced was peripheral blood. V gene TRBV9 combines with J gene TRBJ2-3; TRBD2 aligns across 8 bases. The TCR was taken from a man aged 55-75 years with acute or convalescent COVID-19. CDR3 nucleotides: TGTGCCAGCAGCCTTAACGGGGGGGCAGGGGATACGCAGTATTTT. Its translation is CASSLNGGAGDTQYF.